Listed here are 27 T cell receptor beta chains from one sample, sequenced in a study of a mutant IDH1 vaccine in newly diagnosed glioma. Described time point: week 5, during vaccination. Doses comprised 300 ug of mutant IDH1 20-mer peptide each, plus topical imiquimod. These receptors have no identified antigens. Using immunoSEQ multiplex PCR, the repertoire was profiled, and TCRdb retains in-frame clones only, with some absent. The table records roughly 30,000 clones, around 89% of them present only once. Sample: PBMCs, taken from a glioma patient whose treatment included an IDH1 peptide vaccine. Receptor source: a man aged 18 to 29 with glioma.

The J gene is TRBJ2-2, the V gene TRBV18, with D uncertain. V was trimmed by 5 bases and J by 4 bases, leaving 17 bases between them. The CDR3 loop spans 16 amino acids. The germline CDR1 and CDR2 sequences are KGHSH and LQKENI. The CDR3 protein is CASSSAFGQTTGELFF. Written as DNA, the CDR3 is TGTGCCAGCTCATCCGCCTTCGGTCAAACCACCGGGGAGCTGTTTTTT.

The genes are TRBV14 and TRBJ1-4; the match to TRBD1 covers 7 bases. The CDR3 sequence is 16 residues long. The V gene end was trimmed by 4 bases and the J gene end by 0 bases; junction bases not matched to a gene: 5. Germline V gene lookup returns CDR1 SGHDN and CDR2 FVKESK. The CDR3 loop is CASSPGTVTTNEKLFF. The CDR3 DNA sequence: TGTGCCAGCAGCCCCGGGACAGTGACAACTAATGAAAAACTGTTTTTT.

The V call is TRBV25-1, the J call TRBJ1-2; D unclear. This CDR3 has 12 residues. Germline assignment: CDR1 MGHDK and CDR2 SYGVNS. The V end lost 4 bases, the J end lost 8 bases, and 11 bases lay between the germline ends. This CDR3 is CASSVGSGGYTF. As DNA, the CDR3 is TGTGCCAGCAGTGTGGGCTCCGGGGGCTACACCTTC.

This clone has only a few counts. The CDR3 region has the DNA TGTGCCTGGAGTGGGGTGAACACTGAAGCTTTCTTT. The encoded protein is CAWSGVNTEAFF. The gene calls are TRBV30 and TRBJ1-1; D gene ambiguous. Deletions cut 1 base from V and 0 bases from J, with 3 bases between. CDR1 is GTSNPN, CDR2 SVGIG, per germline (reference sequence). The CDR3 is 12 residues long.

The rearrangement links TRBV19 to TRBJ2-7, with 16 positions matching TRBD2. V trimming: 5 bases; J trimming: 4 bases; junction bases outside the gene matches: 5. Germline-derived CDR1 and CDR2 are LNHDA and SQIVND (reference sequence). This CDR3 spans 16 amino acids. DNA for the CDR3: TGTGCCAGTAGTCCGCCGGGACTAGCGGGAGGGTACGAGCAGTACTTC. Translated: CASSPPGLAGGYEQYF.

The V gene is TRBV29-1, the J gene TRBJ2-3; 8 bases line up with TRBD2. Germline CDR1 is SQVTM and CDR2 is ANQGSEA. The CDR3 is 17 residues long. V gave up 1 base and J gave up 8 bases; unmatched junction bases: 17. This chain's CDR3 is CSVEVLPPAGARGTQYF. The CDR3 DNA reads TGCAGCGTTGAAGTCCTACCCCCAGCGGGGGCACGGGGTACGCAGTATTTT.

This chain connects TRBV4-1 to TRBJ1-1, with D unresolved. Between the trimmed V and J ends, which lost 2 bases and 3 bases, there was a span of 19 bases. The CDR3 loop spans 17 amino acids. The germline V gene has CDR1 MGHRA and CDR2 YSYEKL. CDR3: CASSQQENMMHDTEAFF. CDR3 nucleotide sequence: TGCGCCAGCAGCCAACAAGAAAACATGATGCATGACACTGAAGCTTTCTTT.

This chain links TRBV6-5 with TRBJ2-7, with TRBD2 as a possible D gene (5 bases). The germline V and J ends were trimmed by 8 bases and 0 bases, with 8 bases remaining between them. Germline V gives CDR1 MNHEY, CDR2 SVGAGI. The CDR3 length is 12 residues. Written as DNA, the CDR3 is TGTGCCAGCTCGGGAAGCTCCTACGAGCAGTACTTC. Translating it yields CASSGSSYEQYF.

The rearrangement uses TRBV5-1 and TRBJ1-3; D unresolved. V lost 0 bases and J lost 0, with 10 bases in between. The CDR3 totals 16 residues. CDR1 and CDR2 from the germline V gene are SGHRS and YFSETQ. For the CDR3, the DNA is TGCGCCAGCAGCTTGGATAGAGGCTACTCTGGAAACACCATATATTTT. Amino acids: CASSLDRGYSGNTIYF.

The chain joins TRBV5-6 to TRBJ1-4, with D possibly being TRBD1 (5 bases). The V end was cut by 4 bases, the J end by 6 bases, with 13 bases between. Germline values: CDR1 SGHDT, CDR2 YYEEEE. There are 14 residues in the CDR3. DNA of the CDR3: TGTGCCAGCAGCCGATCGGGGCCGTATGAAAAACTGTTTTTT. Its protein is CASSRSGPYEKLFF.

The chain employs TRBV29-1 and TRBJ2-5; 10 nucleotides agree with TRBD1. Germline values: CDR1 SQVTM, CDR2 ANQGSEA. The CDR3 is 14 residues long. Trimming at V came to 3 bases and at J to 4 bases, leaving 5 bases not matched to a gene. In nucleotides, the CDR3 is TGCAGCGTTGATCGTCGGGACAGGGGAGAGACCCAGTACTTC. This translates into CSVDRRDRGETQYF. The whole variable domain, remainder taken from reference TRBV29-1 and TRBJ2-5, is SAVISQKPSRDICQRGTSLTIQCQVDSQVTMMFWYRQQPGQSLTLIATANQGSEATYESGFVIDKFPISRPNLTFSTLTVSNMSPEDSSIYLCSVDRRDRGETQYFGPGTRLLVL.

V and J are TRBV6-5 and TRBJ2-5; D unclear. This CDR3 is 12 amino acids long. Germline V gene data show CDR1 as MNHEY and CDR2 as SVGAGI. Trimming took off 6 bases at V and 3 bases at J, with 8 bases between the two ends. The CDR3 sequence is CASRAPEETQYF. CDR3 DNA: TGTGCCAGCAGAGCCCCGGAAGAGACCCAGTACTTC.

This clone was counted a single time. The rearrangement joins TRBV6-5 to TRBJ2-1; 10 bases line up with TRBD2. The length of the CDR3 is 14 residues. J lost 9 bases, V lost 6 bases, and 8 bases had no gene match. Germline CDR1 is MNHEY and CDR2 is SVGAGI. CDR3 nucleotides: TGTGCCAGCAGGAGCGGGGGGGCTAGGGTTGAGCAGTTCTTC. Amino acids: CASRSGGARVEQFF.

This clone was counted a single time. The chain is built from TRBV30 and TRBJ2-7; maybe TRBD2 (5 bases). This CDR3 is built from 13 residues. Germline CDR1 reads GTSNPN; CDR2 reads SVGIG (reference sequence). V lost 5 bases to trimming and J lost 3 bases, with 14 bases between them. CDR3 loop: CAWRPTGNYEQYF. In DNA, the CDR3 is TGTGCCTGGCGCCCCACCGGGAACTACGAGCAGTACTTC.

The chain couples TRBV7-9 to TRBJ2-5; D might be TRBD2 (7 bases). The germline CDR1 and CDR2 sequences are SEHNR and FQNEAQ (reference sequence). The CDR3 length is 15 residues. Trimming took off 3 bases at V and 5 bases at J, with 16 bases between the two ends. CDR3 in amino acids: CASSLKKGEGETQYF. The CDR3 DNA reads as TGTGCCAGCAGCTTGAAAAAGGGGGAGGGTGAGACCCAGTACTTC.

The CDR3 DNA reads TGCAGCGTTGAGGTGGGGATGAACACTGAAGCTTTCTTT. Translation gives CSVEVGMNTEAFF. The chain employs TRBV29-1 and TRBJ1-1; D is uncertain. Germline-derived CDR1 and CDR2 are SQVTM and ANQGSEA. Trimming shortened V by 3 bases and J by 0 bases, and 8 bases separated the two germline ends. This CDR3 is built from 13 residues. Complete variable domain (other parts from reference TRBV29-1 and TRBJ1-1): SAVISQKPSRDICQRGTSLTIQCQVDSQVTMMFWYRQQPGQSLTLIATANQGSEATYESGFVIDKFPISRPNLTFSTLTVSNMSPEDSSIYLCSVEVGMNTEAFFGQGTRLTVV.

Only one count was recorded for this clone. This sequence joins TRBV6-1 and TRBJ2-3; 7 bases fit TRBD2. The CDR3 length is 15 residues. Trimming at V came to 7 bases and at J to 4 bases, leaving 11 bases not matched to a gene. The germline V gene encodes CDR1 MNHNS and CDR2 SASEGT. For the CDR3, the DNA is TGTGCCAGCAACATACTAGCGCGCACACCAGATACGCAGTATTTT. It specifies CASNILARTPDTQYF.

The J gene is TRBJ2-5, the V gene TRBV2; 8 bases map to TRBD2. V gave up 3 bases and J gave up 4 bases; unmatched junction bases: 10. CDR3 size: 16 residues. From germline, CDR1 is SNHLY and CDR2 FYNNEI. The CDR3 reads CASSDPPRGAGETQYF. CDR3 sequence (DNA): TGTGCCAGCAGTGACCCCCCGCGGGGGGCGGGAGAGACCCAGTACTTC.

The chain couples TRBV29-1 to TRBJ1-2, with D hard to call. The CDR3 sequence is 10 residues long. V lost 4 bases, J lost 11 bases, and 11 bases lay in between. In germline, CDR1 is SQVTM, CDR2 ANQGSEA. CDR3 in amino acids: CSVGGSGYTF. The CDR3, as DNA: TGCAGCGTTGGTGGCTCGGGGTACACCTTC.

Only a few counts were recorded for this clone. Other DNA sequences in the same sample also yield this CDR3. V is TRBV30 and J is TRBJ1-1; maybe TRBD1 (5 bases). V lost 3 bases and J 4 bases, leaving 12 bases between the germline ends. Germline V CDR1 and CDR2: GTSNPN, SVGIG (reference sequence). The CDR3 spans 13 residues. The CDR3 sequence: CAWSVRVGTEAFF. CDR3 DNA sequence: TGTGCCTGGAGCGTCAGGGTTGGCACTGAAGCTTTCTTT.

This clone was observed once. The chain is built from TRBV15 and TRBJ2-4; 8 bases line up with TRBD2. The germline V gene has CDR1 LNHNV and CDR2 YYDKDF (reference sequence). The CDR3 has 17 residues. Trimming removed 0 bases from V and 6 bases from J; junction bases left unmatched: 10. CDR3 in DNA: TGTGCCACCAGCAGAGAGGAGAGCGGGAGTAGGGGAAACATTCAGTACTTC. This codes for CATSREESGSRGNIQYF.

This clone was observed a handful of times. V and J are TRBV7-9 and TRBJ1-5, with D uncertain. The CDR3 spans 15 residues. Germline V gene data show CDR1 as SEHNR and CDR2 as FQNEAQ (reference sequence). V shed 4 bases and J shed 2 bases, with 12 bases lying between them. The chain's CDR3 is CASSSALSGNQPQHF. In DNA form, the CDR3 reads TGTGCCAGCAGCTCGGCCCTCTCCGGCAATCAGCCCCAGCATTTT.

The chain carries TRBV7-2 and TRBJ1-2; 8 nucleotides line up with TRBD1. J gave up 4 bases and V 3 bases, and 4 bases lay outside the gene matches. The germline CDR1 and CDR2 sequences are SGHTA and FQGNSA. CDR3 size: 14 residues. The CDR3 DNA is TGTGCCAGCAGCTTTCACAGGGGGGCCTATGGCTACACCTTC. Amino acid sequence: CASSFHRGAYGYTF.

V gene TRBV6-1 combines with J gene TRBJ2-7, with a possible D match to TRBD2 (6 bases). V lost 4 bases and J 6 bases, leaving 13 bases between the germline ends. The CDR3 length is 13 residues. CDR1 and CDR2 from the germline V gene are MNHNS and SASEGT. CDR3 nucleotides: TGTGCCAGCAGTGGGCCGGAGGGTGGCGAGCAGTACTTC. Translation: CASSGPEGGEQYF.

The J gene is TRBJ2-7, the V gene TRBV29-1; 8 bases are shared with TRBD1. The germline CDR1 and CDR2 sequences are SQVTM and ANQGSEA. This CDR3 has 15 amino acids. Trimming removed 4 bases from V and 6 bases from J; junction bases left unmatched: 14. CDR3 residues: CSVALGAGTGGEQYF. The CDR3 DNA is TGCAGCGTTGCCCTGGGGGCCGGGACAGGAGGCGAGCAGTACTTC.

The CDR3: CASSYEALEGYTF. DNA for the CDR3: TGTGCCAGCAGTTACGAGGCATTAGAAGGCTACACCTTC. The rearrangement joins TRBV6-5 to TRBJ1-2; D unresolved. Germline V CDR1 and CDR2: MNHEY, SVGAGI. CDR3 length equals 13 residues. Trimming stripped 2 bases from V and 8 bases from J, with 12 bases between.

The gene calls are TRBV9 and TRBJ1-2; possibly TRBD1 for D (5 bases). In germline, CDR1 is SGDLS, CDR2 YYNGEE. V gave up 0 bases and J gave up 12 bases, with 15 bases separating them. CDR3 length: 13 residues. The CDR3 DNA sequence: TGTGCCAGCAGCGTAGGAGCATTTGGGGCCAACACCTTC. Residues: CASSVGAFGANTF.